The T cell receptor (beta chain) under discussion was sequenced for a study of cytomegalovirus exposure and HLA in healthy donors. Findings and limits, study-wide: In a later analysis, HLA-associated TCR beta chains were more clonally expanded than equally common others. Whilst most TCR sequences proved rare, a subset of public TCRs occurred across many donors. Some highly shared sequence variants likely arose as a pipeline artifact.

V was trimmed by 1 base and J by 2 bases, leaving 15 bases between them. The germline V gene has CDR1 SGHRS and CDR2 YFSETQ. This CDR3 region has 16 residues. About this clone: As yet, its antigen is unknown.

Primers included in the PCR were 60 Vbeta and 13 Jbeta primers. Data came from immunoSEQ multiplex PCR; TCRdb stores just in-frame clones and leaves some out. The table records 100,000 to 150,000 clones, 70% to 80% of them present only once. Sequenced input: PBMCs. This rearrangement joins TRBV5-1 to TRBJ2-5, with D possibly being TRBD1 (6 bases). This TCR was recovered from a middle-aged man in good health and CMV-seronegative. The DNA of the CDR3 is TGCGCCAGCAGCTTGCTAAGGACAGAGACACAAGAGACCCAGTACTTC. The encoded protein is CASSLLRTETQETQYF.